These T cell receptor beta chains were read from a single sample in a study of T cell responses to AZD1222 COVID-19 vaccine. Data came from immunoSEQ multiplex PCR; TCRdb stores just in-frame clones and leaves some out. This table has roughly 180,000 clones, over 90% appearing once. The source material was peripheral blood, sampled 28 days after the second AZD1222 dose. Every receptor here comes from an adult who received the AZD1222 COVID-19 vaccine. The conserved cysteine and the conserved F or W are not part of the CDR3 here.

TRBV9	TRBJ1-1	ASSPGPEGTEAF
TRBV15	TRBJ2-3	ATSRDPSDTQY
TRBV7-3	TRBJ2-3	ASSLTGTTFGTDTQY
TRBV7-2	TRBJ1-5	ASSLVRVNQPQH
TRBV7-9	TRBJ1-2	ASSLGISGFDYGYT
TRBV6-2/TRBV6-3	TRBJ2-3	ASSQGLAGADTQY
TRBV4-2	TRBJ1-5	ASSWKGGDSNQPQH
TRBV29-1	TRBJ1-1	SVAGTVLGAF
TRBV10-3	TRBJ2-2	AISQRQVSGELF
TRBV3-1/TRBV3-2	TRBJ1-2	ASSRQLYGYT
TRBV7-9	TRBJ1-6	ASSLLVGTGPSPLH
TRBV2	TRBJ1-5	ASSLVNQPQH
TRBV7-2	TRBJ2-3	ASSFLAGGSDTQY
TRBV7-2	TRBJ2-3	ASSLGLAGGSTDTQY
TRBV5-1	TRBJ1-6	ASSYGQGSSPLH
TRBV10-3	TRBJ2-1	ATMSGGGALFSYNEQF
TRBV5-1	TRBJ2-7	ASSLGAGVEQY
TRBV7-3	TRBJ2-1	ASGSGEYNEQF
TRBV18	TRBJ1-6	ASSPQSNSPLH
TRBV29-1	TRBJ2-1	SVVTPFNEQF
TRBV10-2	TRBJ1-3	ASSSHSGNTIY